One sample yielded the 7 T cell receptor beta chains listed below, sequenced in a study of blood T cell repertoires in COVID-19. The repertoire was sequenced with immunoSEQ multiplex PCR; TCRdb's copy has only in-frame clones and lacks some. The sample has about 440,000 clones, around 91% seen once. Sequenced: PBMCs or T cells enriched from blood (not recorded which). These receptors were obtained from a man younger than 35 who had recovered from COVID-19.

The gene calls are TRBV9 and TRBJ1-2, with 10 bases matching TRBD1. V shed 3 bases, J shed 8 bases, and the junction held 16 bases outside the gene matches. The CDR3 is 17 residues long. CDR1 is SGDLS, CDR2 YYNGEE, per germline. CDR3 protein: CASSGGQDRGTLNGYTF. The CDR3, as DNA: TGTGCCAGCAGCGGAGGCCAGGACAGGGGGACCCTCAACGGCTACACCTTC.

This clone was seen just once. The chain is built from TRBV12-3 or TRBV12-4 and TRBJ2-1, with 12 bases matching TRBD2. The CDR3 has 13 amino acids. V lost 6 bases and J lost 10; bases outside the gene matches: 4. The CDR3 spells CASSSLAGGEQFF. DNA of the CDR3: TGTGCCAGCAGCTCACTAGCGGGGGGAGAGCAGTTCTTC.

The rearrangement uses TRBV7-2 and TRBJ2-7; D perhaps matches TRBD1 (5 bases). From germline, CDR1 is SGHTA and CDR2 FQGNSA. V lost 7 bases to trimming and J lost 3 bases, with 13 bases between them. The CDR3 extends over 13 amino acids. The CDR3 coding sequence is TGTGCCAGCAACTCGGACAAAAACTACGAGCAGTACTTC. It specifies CASNSDKNYEQYF.

This clone came up once. This chain uses TRBV28 with TRBJ1-5; TRBD1 aligns across 7 bases. Germline V lookup: CDR1 MDHEN, CDR2 SYDVKM. CDR3 length: 14 amino acids. V trimming: 7 bases; J trimming: 3 bases; junction bases outside the gene matches: 6. CDR3 DNA sequence: TGTGCCAGCAAGGGGGCCTTACACAATCAGCCCCAGCATTTT. Translation: CASKGALHNQPQHF.

CDR3 in amino acids: CASSSKPQSRAFF. In DNA form, the CDR3 reads TGTGCCAGCAGCTCAAAACCACAGAGTAGAGCTTTCTTT. The V call is TRBV7-3, the J call TRBJ1-1; no definite D call. V was shortened by 4 bases and J by 10 bases, with 16 bases between the two germline ends. In germline, CDR1 is SGHTA, CDR2 FQGTGA. The CDR3 is made up of 13 amino acids.

This chain links TRBV2 with TRBJ2-6, with 10 bases aligning to TRBD1. This CDR3 has 15 residues. Per the germline V gene, CDR1 is SNHLY and CDR2 is FYNNEI. The trim removed 6 bases at V and 4 bases at J, leaving 3 bases unmatched. The CDR3 sequence: CASSDRGRGANVLTF. The CDR3 DNA reads as TGTGCCAGCAGCGACAGGGGGCGCGGGGCCAACGTCCTGACTTTC.

The gene calls are TRBV18 and TRBJ1-5; no clear D. The CDR3 is made up of 14 amino acids. Trimming shortened V by 2 bases and J by 6 bases, and 11 bases separated the two germline ends. Germline V gives CDR1 KGHSH, CDR2 LQKENI. The CDR3 protein is CASSPVSIGQPQHF. The CDR3 region has the DNA TGTGCCAGCTCACCAGTGAGTATCGGTCAGCCCCAGCATTTT.